The 16 T cell receptor beta chains presented below share a single source sample, sequenced in a study of identifying expanded T cells in peripheral blood. TCRdb keeps only in-frame clones here, not all; method: immunoSEQ multiplex PCR. The sample yields roughly 120,000 clones, roughly nine tenths seen once. The sample comprised blood. The receptors were gathered from a person aged 18 to 75 in good health.

The chain is built from TRBV7-2 and TRBJ1-1; D ambiguous. V was shortened by 6 bases and J by 6 bases, with 20 bases between the two germline ends. This CDR3 spans 15 amino acids. CDR1 SGHTA and CDR2 FQGNSA come from the germline V gene. The CDR3 loop is CASSPSRAQLAEAFF. CDR3 in DNA: TGTGCCAGCAGTCCAAGCCGGGCTCAGTTGGCTGAAGCTTTCTTT.

V is TRBV5-6 and J is TRBJ2-4, with D perhaps matching TRBD1 (6 bases). This CDR3 has 13 residues. Looked up from germline, CDR1 is SGHDT and CDR2 is YYEEEE. The V end was cut by 4 bases, the J end by 6 bases, with 11 bases between. The CDR3 DNA is TGTGCCAGCAGCGCCGGACAGTTAAACATTCAGTACTTC. As protein: CASSAGQLNIQYF.

The chain carries TRBV2 and TRBJ2-2; D gene ambiguous. Looked up from germline, CDR1 is SNHLY and CDR2 is FYNNEI. The CDR3 has 15 residues. V lost 5 bases and J 4 bases, leaving 14 bases between the germline ends. CDR3 residues: CASSYSPMGTGELFF. The DNA for the CDR3 is TGTGCCAGCAGTTATTCACCGATGGGCACCGGGGAGCTGTTTTTT.

The chain recombines TRBV6-5 with TRBJ1-2, with D maybe TRBD1 (5 bases). CDR3 length: 14 residues. V was shortened by 2 bases and J by 4 bases, with 11 bases between the two germline ends. Germline V gene lookup returns CDR1 MNHEY and CDR2 SVGAGI. The CDR3 loop reads CASSYRQSFYGYTF. The CDR3 nucleotides read TGTGCCAGCAGTTACAGACAGAGCTTCTATGGCTACACCTTC.

The chain recombines TRBV4-3 with TRBJ1-1, with 9 positions matching TRBD1. The V segment lost 0 bases and the J segment 6 bases; nucleotides outside the gene matches: 5. This CDR3 comprises 15 residues. Germline V gene lookup returns CDR1 LGHNA and CDR2 YSLEER. The CDR3 here is CASSQDGQGSAEAFF. The CDR3 nucleotides are TGCGCCAGCAGCCAAGATGGACAGGGGTCGGCTGAAGCTTTCTTT.

This sequence joins TRBV18 and TRBJ2-1; 13 bases are shared with TRBD2. Germline lookup yields CDR1 KGHSH and CDR2 LQKENI. V lost 6 bases, J lost 0 bases, and 8 bases stayed unmatched. The CDR3 consists of 18 residues. CDR3 nucleotides: TGTGCCAGCTCCTCGACTAGCGGGGGGTATAGCTCCTACAATGAGCAGTTCTTC. It encodes CASSSTSGGYSSYNEQFF.

The genes are TRBV11-2 and TRBJ2-7; 11 bases fit TRBD1. V lost 5 bases and J lost 4; bases outside the gene matches: 13. Germline V lookup: CDR1 SGHAT, CDR2 FQNNGV. The CDR3 extends over 17 amino acids. The CDR3 sequence: CASSLRGSGTGGYEQYF. CDR3 DNA: TGTGCCAGCAGCCTAAGAGGTTCCGGGACAGGGGGTTACGAGCAGTACTTC.

The CDR3 coding sequence is TGTGCCAGCACCGAAGAATGGGCCATGAGAGAGACCCAGTACTTC. Translation gives CASTEEWAMRETQYF. V usage is TRBV7-2 and J usage is TRBJ2-5; no clear D. CDR3 length: 15 amino acids. The V gene's germline CDR1 is SGHTA and CDR2 FQGNSA. V was shortened by 7 bases and J by 4 bases, with 19 bases between the two germline ends. Full variable domain (rest looked up from reference TRBV7-2 and TRBJ2-5): GAGVSQSPSNKVTEKGKDVELRCDPISGHTALYWYRQSLGQGLEFLIYFQGNSAPDKSGLPSDRFSAERTGGSVSTLTIQRTQQEDSAVYLCASTEEWAMRETQYFGPGTRLLVL.

The chain combines TRBV5-1 with TRBJ2-1; 8 bases line up with TRBD2. This CDR3 contains 15 residues. Germline V CDR1 and CDR2: SGHRS, YFSETQ. Trimming removed 0 bases from V and 8 bases from J; junction bases left unmatched: 7. CDR3 loop: CASSLEAGALDEQFF. The CDR3 DNA reads as TGCGCCAGCAGCTTGGAAGCGGGAGCGCTCGATGAGCAGTTCTTC.

V and J are TRBV4-3 and TRBJ2-3; weak D call: TRBD2 (5 bases). Germline CDR1 and CDR2: LGHNA and YSLEER. Trimming stripped 2 bases from V and 4 bases from J, with 10 bases between. The CDR3 is 14 residues long. The CDR3 DNA sequence: TGCGCCAGCAGCCAATCGGGGTTTCCAGATACGCAGTATTTT. Translated: CASSQSGFPDTQYF.

The rearrangement links TRBV7-2 to TRBJ1-2; D possibly corresponds to TRBD1 (6 bases). Germline CDR1 is SGHTA and CDR2 is FQGNSA. V was cut by 1 base and J by 2 bases, with 8 bases left in between. This CDR3 has 14 residues. CDR3 sequence: CASSLDRDNYGYTF. The CDR3 DNA sequence: TGTGCCAGCAGCTTAGACAGGGACAACTATGGCTACACCTTC.

The V and J genes are TRBV4-1 and TRBJ2-1; 8 nucleotides match TRBD2. Germline lookup yields CDR1 MGHRA and CDR2 YSYEKL. The CDR3 contains 13 residues. The V gene end was trimmed by 4 bases and the J gene end by 8 bases; junction bases not matched to a gene: 4. The CDR3 reads CASSPTLADEQFF. For the CDR3, the DNA is TGCGCCAGCAGCCCCACACTAGCGGATGAGCAGTTCTTC.

The CDR3 DNA sequence: TGTGCCAGCAGTGAATATATAGGGGAAAGTAGCGGTAACTATGGCTACACCTTC. It specifies CASSEYIGESSGNYGYTF. This rearrangement joins TRBV25-1 to TRBJ1-2, with D perhaps matching TRBD1 (5 bases). Germline CDR1 reads MGHDK; CDR2 reads SYGVNS. This CDR3 is built from 18 residues. Trimming cost V 0 bases and J 1 base, with 18 bases left between them.

The chain has TRBV5-6 and TRBJ1-2, with D possibly being TRBD1 (5 bases). The CDR3 is 14 residues long. Trimming shortened V by 7 bases and J by 0 bases, and 13 bases separated the two germline ends. Germline V gene sequence: CDR1 SGHDT, CDR2 YYEEEE. CDR3 region: CASCSKGPNYGYTF. In DNA, the CDR3 is TGTGCCAGCTGTTCAAAGGGGCCTAACTATGGCTACACCTTC.

CDR3 in amino acids: CSTPGGSGTTDTQYF. CDR3 DNA sequence: TGCAGCACTCCCGGGGGTAGCGGGACCACAGATACGCAGTATTTT. This chain uses TRBV29-1 with TRBJ2-3; 8 nucleotides agree with TRBD2. Germline V gene sequence: CDR1 SQVTM, CDR2 ANQGSEA. The length of the CDR3 is 15 residues. J was trimmed by 2 bases and V by 8 bases; bases with no gene match: 12.

The chain combines TRBV5-1 with TRBJ2-2; a possible D gene is TRBD2 (6 bases). This CDR3 has 15 residues. Germline V lookup: CDR1 SGHRS, CDR2 YFSETQ. The V gene lost 0 bases and the J gene lost 4 bases, with 10 bases spanning the gap. As DNA, the CDR3 is TGCGCCAGCAGCTTGGGCACTAGCAGCACCGGGGAGCTGTTTTTT. It specifies CASSLGTSSTGELFF. Looking up the rest from reference TRBV5-1 and TRBJ2-2 gives the full variable domain: KAGVTQTPRYLIKTRGQQVTLSCSPISGHRSVSWYQQTPGQGLQFLFEYFSETQRNKGNFPGRFSGRQFSNSRSEMNVSTLELGDSALYLCASSLGTSSTGELFFGEGSRLTVL.